Included here is one T cell receptor beta chain sequence, with context. The V end was cut by 3 bases, the J end by 4 bases, with 12 bases between. Germline V gives CDR1 LNHDA, CDR2 SQIVND (reference sequence). The CDR3 contains 15 residues. The sample is drawn from a study of control samples from healthy donors and cancer patients. Libraries were prepared by immunoSEQ multiplex PCR; TCRdb keeps only in-frame clonotypes and omits some of them. The sample contains fewer than 300,000 clones, more than 65% of which appear only once. Material for sequencing was PBMCs. The TCR originated in an older woman with lung cancer. The chain uses TRBV19 and TRBJ2-2; D not certain. The CDR3 DNA follows: TGTGCCAGTAGTATGGTGGCGCGCGGCACCGGGGAGCTGTTTTTT. It specifies CASSMVARGTGELFF.